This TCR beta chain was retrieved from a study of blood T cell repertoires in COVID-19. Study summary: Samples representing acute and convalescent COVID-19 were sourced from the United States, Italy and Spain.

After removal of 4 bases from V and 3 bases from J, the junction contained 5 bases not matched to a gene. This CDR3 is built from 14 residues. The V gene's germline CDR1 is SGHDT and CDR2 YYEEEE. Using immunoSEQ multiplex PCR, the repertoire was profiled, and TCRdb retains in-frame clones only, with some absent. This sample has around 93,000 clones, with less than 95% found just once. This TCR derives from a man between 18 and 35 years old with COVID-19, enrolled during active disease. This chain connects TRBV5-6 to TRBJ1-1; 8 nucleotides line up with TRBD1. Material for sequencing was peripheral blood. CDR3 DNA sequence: TGTGCCAGCAGCAACAGGGGGGTCGACACTGAAGCTTTCTTT. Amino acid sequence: CASSNRGVDTEAFF.